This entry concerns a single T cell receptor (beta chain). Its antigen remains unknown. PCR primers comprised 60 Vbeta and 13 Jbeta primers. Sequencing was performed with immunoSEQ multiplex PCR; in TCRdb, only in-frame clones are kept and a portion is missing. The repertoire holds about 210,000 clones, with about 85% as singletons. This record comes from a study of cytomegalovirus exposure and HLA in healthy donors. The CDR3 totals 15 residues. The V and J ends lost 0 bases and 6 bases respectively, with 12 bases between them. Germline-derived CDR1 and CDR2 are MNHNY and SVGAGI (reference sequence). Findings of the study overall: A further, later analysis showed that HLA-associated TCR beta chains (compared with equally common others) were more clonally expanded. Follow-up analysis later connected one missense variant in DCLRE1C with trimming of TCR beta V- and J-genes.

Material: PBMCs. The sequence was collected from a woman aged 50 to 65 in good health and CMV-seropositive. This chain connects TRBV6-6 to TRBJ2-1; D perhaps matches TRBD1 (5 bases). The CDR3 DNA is TGTGCCAGCAGTTACTCGAGGACAACCGGCAATGAGCAGTTCTTC. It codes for CASSYSRTTGNEQFF.